The clone carrying this TCR beta chain was seen a single time. Antigen: not known. The sample's time point: baseline pretreatment blood. The treatment was: 15 Gy SBRT to primary tumor, nephrectomy 4 weeks later. The CDR3 sequence is 19 residues long. With 0 bases removed from V and 1 base from J, the gap between germline ends came to 19 bases. Germline lookup yields CDR1 SGHDT and CDR2 YYEEEE. The data derive from a study of radiation and T cells in renal cell carcinoma. Study conclusions and caveats: Pretreatment tumor biopsies were lacking, so baseline clonotypes are unknown.

Some clones are missing from TCRdb's copy, which holds only in-frame ones; the method was immunoSEQ multiplex PCR. The sample contains 100,000 to 150,000 clones, roughly 80% of which appear only once. This sample comprised blood, obtained from a patient whose treatment included radiotherapy and nephrectomy. The receptor's source is a woman aged 55-70 years with renal cell carcinoma. The gene calls are TRBV5-6 and TRBJ2-2, with a weak D call TRBD1 (5 bases). CDR3 residues: CASSLVRGGGPLNTGELFF. In DNA form, the CDR3 reads TGTGCCAGCAGCTTGGTAAGGGGCGGTGGGCCGCTGAACACCGGGGAGCTGTTTTTT.